Listed below are T cell receptor beta chains from one sample, sequenced in a study of blood T cell repertoires in COVID-19. Profiling relied on immunoSEQ multiplex PCR, and the TCRdb table lists in-frame clones only, not all of them. The sample includes around 12,000 clones, about 90% of them seen just once. Sample: peripheral blood. Receptors originate from a human donor in a cohort sampled during active COVID-19. Both conserved end residues are part of each CDR3. The D gene is left open where the match is weak. A row's size may be missing; if present it is once, few, many or a size class.

TRBJ2-7 | - | TRBV28 | - | TGTGCCAGCAGGTCCGTGGAGCAGTACTTC | CASRSVEQYF
TRBJ2-2 | - | TRBV25-1 | - | TGTGCCAGCAGCCGTCGCGGCCCAGGGGAGCTGTTTTTT | CASSRRGPGELFF
TRBJ1-2 | TRBD1 | TRBV28 | - | TGTGCCAGCTCACCTCCAGGGACAGGTTTAAACTATGGCTACACCTTC | CASSPPGTGLNYGYTF
TRBJ2-1 | - | TRBV5-8 | - | TGTGCCAGCAGCTTGGGGCTCGGACAGCTGACCCTCAATGAGCAGTTCTTC | CASSLGLGQLTLNEQFF
TRBJ2-7 | TRBD1 | TRBV11-3 | - | TGTGCCAGCAGCTTTACAGGGGCCTACGAGCAGTACTTC | CASSFTGAYEQYF
TRBJ1-1 | - | TRBV19 | - | TGTGCCAGTAATGAGGGAAGGAAGGGTGAAGCTTTCTTT | CASNEGRKGEAFF
TRBJ2-7 | - | TRBV11-3 | - | TGTGCCAGCAGCTCCAGGGGTGGGGGTACCTACGAGCAGTACTTC | CASSSRGGGTYEQYF
TRBJ1-3 | TRBD1 | TRBV5-1 | - | TGCGCCAGCAGCTTGGGGACAGGGAGAAACACCATATATTTT | CASSLGTGRNTIYF
TRBJ2-3 | TRBD2 | TRBV5-4 | - | TGTGCCAGCAGCGCCCCCGGGACTAGGCGTACAGATACGCAGTATTTT | CASSAPGTRRTDTQYF
TRBJ2-7 | TRBD1 | TRBV19 | - | TGTGCCACTGGGACAGGGATCTCCTACGAGCAGTACTTC | CATGTGISYEQYF
TRBJ2-2 | TRBD1 | TRBV27 | - | TGTGCCAGCAGTTTGGGACAGGGGTTCGCCGGGGAGCTGTTTTTT | CASSLGQGFAGELFF
TRBJ1-2 | - | TRBV29-1 | - | TGCAGCGTTGAATATAACTATGGCTACACCTTC | CSVEYNYGYTF
TRBJ2-3 | TRBD1 | TRBV6-5 | - | TGTGCCAGCACCCTGGACAGGGGAGATACGCAGTATTTT | CASTLDRGDTQYF
TRBJ2-7 | - | TRBV5-4 | - | TGTGCCAGCAGCGTGTACAGGGCGAATACCTACGAGCAGTACTTC | CASSVYRANTYEQYF
TRBJ2-4 | - | TRBV28 | - | TGTGCAGCTGAGTCGGGGAAAAACATTCAGTACTTC | CAAESGKNIQYF
TRBJ1-2 | - | TRBV5-4 | few | TGTGCCAGCAGCCCCTTAGGAGCTAACTATGGCTACACCTTC | CASSPLGANYGYTF
TRBJ1-5 | - | TRBV21-1 | - | TGTGCCAGCAGCCTAGGGAGTAGCAATCAGCCCCAGCATTTT | CASSLGSSNQPQHF
TRBJ2-1 | - | TRBV2 | once | TGTGCCAGCAGTCCTCAGGGATACAATGAGCAGTTCTTC | CASSPQGYNEQFF
TRBJ2-3 | - | TRBV15 | - | TGTGCCACCAGCAGAGATTCGCGGGACCCCCTCACAGATACGCAGTATTTT | CATSRDSRDPLTDTQYF
TRBJ2-5 | TRBD1 | TRBV7-3 | - | TGTGCCAGCAGCTTAACGGGGACAGGGAAGGAGACCCAGTACTTC | CASSLTGTGKETQYF
TRBJ2-2 | TRBD1 | TRBV24-1 | - | TGTGCCACCAGTGGTTCGCTCGGGACAGGGGTGGACGGGGAGCTGTTTTTT | CATSGSLGTGVDGELFF
TRBJ2-3 | - | TRBV5-8 | - | TGTGCCAGCAGCTTGGTTTTCGGCGGCGGAGCAGATACGCAGTATTTT | CASSLVFGGGADTQYF